Below, 29 T cell receptor beta chains from the same sample are listed, as sequenced in a study of T-cell memory formation after mild COVID-19. In TCRdb, the 5' RACE reads were re-called with MiXCR into one record per CDR3 protein. The sample holds some 48,000 distinct CDR3 sequences, more than 10% seen once. The sequenced sample consisted of PBMCs or a T cell subset sorted from them (not recorded which). These receptors all come from a man between 18 and 35 years old who had mild COVID-19 (a few samples of this study predate the infection). Cell type and time point are not known.

This clonotype was counted ten times or more. The V gene is TRBV20-1, the J gene TRBJ2-1; perhaps TRBD2 as D (5 bases). CDR3 length equals 15 residues. In germline, CDR1 is DFQATT, CDR2 SNEGSKA (reference sequence). V lost 5 bases to trimming and J lost 3 bases, with 17 bases between them. CDR3: CSAAVGLSFYNEQFF. The CDR3 DNA sequence: TGCAGTGCTGCCGTCGGACTCTCCTTCTACAATGAGCAGTTCTTC.

This clonotype was found many times. This chain links TRBV20-1 with TRBJ2-1; 9 bases match TRBD2. Trimming at V came to 3 bases and at J to 0 bases, leaving 6 bases not matched to a gene. The length of the CDR3 is 16 residues. CDR1 and CDR2 (germline): DFQATT, SNEGSKA (reference sequence). CDR3 sequence reads: CSASVLAGASYNEQFF. The CDR3, as DNA: TGCAGTGCTAGCGTCTTAGCGGGGGCCTCCTACAATGAGCAGTTCTTC.

There are a few counts of this clonotype. CDR3 DNA: TGTGCCAGCAGCTTGGGTGGCGGAAACACCATATATTTT. Translation gives CASSLGGGNTIYF. The chain links TRBV7-9 to TRBJ1-3; D is ambiguous. CDR3 size: 13 residues. Trimming took off 3 bases at V and 4 bases at J, with 7 bases between the two ends. Germline lookup yields CDR1 SEHNR and CDR2 FQNEAQ (reference sequence).

This chain joins TRBV20-1 and TRBJ2-3; D could derive from TRBD1 or TRBD2 (5 bases each). Per the germline V gene, CDR1 is DFQATT and CDR2 is SNEGSKA (reference sequence). The length of the CDR3 is 12 residues. Trimming pared 5 bases from V and 6 bases from J, leaving 12 bases between. The CDR3 is CSAGQTGDTQYF. The CDR3 DNA is TGCAGTGCTGGACAAACGGGGGATACGCAGTATTTT.

The CDR3 loop is CASSLTVGNYGYTF. The CDR3 nucleotides are TGTGCCAGCAGCTTAACAGTTGGGAACTATGGCTACACCTTC. The J gene is TRBJ1-2, the V gene TRBV7-3; D is uncertain. Germline V lookup: CDR1 SGHTA, CDR2 FQGTGA. The CDR3 sequence is 14 residues long. Trimming took 0 bases from V and 2 from J, leaving 7 bases between them. Combining the CDR3 with reference TRBV7-3 and TRBJ1-2 gives the whole variable domain GAGVSQTPSNKVTEKGKYVELRCDPISGHTALYWYRQSLGQGPEFLIYFQGTGAADDSGLPNDRFFAVRPEGSVSTLKIQRTERGDSAVYLCASSLTVGNYGYTFGSGTRLTVV.

The V and J genes are TRBV14 and TRBJ2-5; TRBD1 matches at 7 bases. CDR3 length equals 19 residues. The V segment lost 3 bases and the J segment 1 base; nucleotides outside the gene matches: 17. Germline assignment: CDR1 SGHDN and CDR2 FVKESK. CDR3 region: CASSHPRTTGQTRQETQYF. CDR3 bases: TGTGCCAGCAGCCATCCCCGAACCACGGGACAGACACGCCAAGAGACCCAGTACTTC.

This rearrangement joins TRBV4-2 to TRBJ1-3, with D unclear. The V end lost 0 bases, the J end lost 0 bases, and 6 bases lay between the germline ends. CDR3 length: 15 amino acids. Germline CDR1 reads LGHNA; CDR2 reads YNFKEQ. This chain's CDR3 is CASSQDRISGNTIYF. CDR3 DNA sequence: TGTGCCAGCAGCCAAGATCGGATCTCTGGAAACACCATATATTTT.

The CDR3 reads CASSERAYEQYF. The CDR3 DNA sequence: TGTGCCAGCAGTGAACGGGCCTACGAGCAGTACTTC. This rearrangement joins TRBV2 to TRBJ2-7; no clear D gene. Germline loops: CDR1 SNHLY, CDR2 FYNNEI. V lost 2 bases and J 2 bases, leaving 4 bases between the germline ends. This CDR3 is 12 amino acids long.

The chain combines TRBV7-9 with TRBJ1-2, with unresolved D. Germline CDR1 and CDR2: SEHNR and FQNEAQ (reference sequence). The CDR3 runs 13 residues. Between the trimmed V and J ends, which lost 8 bases and 2 bases, there was a span of 12 bases. The CDR3 sequence is CASEFGGNYGYTF. The DNA of the CDR3 is TGTGCCAGCGAGTTTGGCGGGAACTATGGCTACACCTTC.

This clonotype was recorded a few times. The gene calls are TRBV7-2 and TRBJ2-5; weak D call: TRBD2 (6 bases). The V end was cut by 4 bases, the J end by 5 bases, with 14 bases between. CDR3 length equals 14 residues. Germline V lookup: CDR1 SGHTA, CDR2 FQGNSA. DNA of the CDR3: TGTGCCAGCAGCTACCCTGGAGGGCGGGAGACCCAGTACTTC. Amino acids: CASSYPGGRETQYF.

This clonotype was counted at least ten times. The chain joins TRBV11-2 to TRBJ1-1, with D uncertain. CDR3 size: 13 residues. The V gene's germline CDR1 is SGHAT and CDR2 FQNNGV. Trimming stripped 5 bases from V and 1 base from J, with 8 bases between. CDR3 amino acids: CASSNGPNTEAFF. CDR3 nucleotides: TGTGCCAGCAGCAATGGGCCGAACACTGAAGCTTTCTTT.

V gene TRBV4-1 combines with J gene TRBJ1-1; D uncertain. There are 13 residues in the CDR3. V lost 2 bases and J 1 base, leaving 5 bases between the germline ends. From germline, CDR1 is MGHRA and CDR2 YSYEKL. The DNA of the CDR3 is TGCGCCAGCAGCCAAAGAGAGAACACTGAAGCTTTCTTT. This gives the protein CASSQRENTEAFF.

At least ten counts were recorded for this clonotype. The chain is built from TRBV4-3 and TRBJ2-1; TRBD1 aligns across 9 bases. The CDR3 has 16 residues. V lost 1 base and J lost 2; bases outside the gene matches: 3. Germline values: CDR1 LGHNA, CDR2 YSLEER. In DNA, the CDR3 is TGCGCCAGCAGCCAAGGGACAGGGGTAACCTACAATGAGCAGTTCTTC. Its translation: CASSQGTGVTYNEQFF.

This chain uses TRBV9 with TRBJ1-2; D call uncertain. The CDR3 has 11 amino acids. Trimming removed 3 bases from V and 0 bases from J, with 0 bases in between. Germline-derived CDR1 and CDR2 are SGDLS and YYNGEE. CDR3 loop: CASSANYGYTF. Written as DNA, the CDR3 is TGTGCCAGCAGCGCTAACTATGGCTACACCTTC.

This clonotype was counted at least ten times. This chain connects TRBV5-1 to TRBJ2-3; 11 bases line up with TRBD2. The CDR3 totals 16 residues. Germline CDR1 and CDR2: SGHRS and YFSETQ. The trim removed 0 bases at V and 3 bases at J, leaving 3 bases unmatched. Written as DNA, the CDR3 is TGCGCCAGCAGCTTGGCTACTAGCGGGGGAACAGATACGCAGTATTTT. It specifies CASSLATSGGTDTQYF.

The chain is built from TRBV18 and TRBJ1-5; a weak D match, TRBD1 (6 bases). Germline V gene data show CDR1 as KGHSH and CDR2 as LQKENI. The CDR3 sequence is 15 residues long. Trimming removed 2 bases from V and 7 bases from J, with 15 bases in between. This CDR3 reads CASSPATGGHQPQHF. The DNA of the CDR3 is TGTGCCAGCTCACCAGCTACCGGGGGCCACCAGCCCCAGCATTTT.

V is TRBV6-2 or TRBV6-3 and J is TRBJ2-7; D is perhaps TRBD2 (6 bases). V lost 6 bases and J 3 bases, leaving 12 bases between the germline ends. CDR1 and CDR2 from the germline V gene are MNHEY and SVGEGT. This CDR3 comprises 13 residues. CDR3 residues: CASSRGGVYEQYV. The CDR3 region has the DNA TGTGCCAGCAGCCGGGGAGGAGTCTACGAGCAGTACGTC.

The sample holds many counts of this clonotype. J is TRBJ2-7 and V is TRBV23-1; D unclear. TRBV23-1 is an ORF, and what it does is uncertain. The length of the CDR3 is 12 residues. Trimming shortened V by 0 bases and J by 4 bases, and 4 bases separated the two germline ends. The CDR3, as DNA: TGCGCCAGCAGTCAATCAGGGTACGAGCAGTACTTC. It yields the protein CASSQSGYEQYF.

J is TRBJ2-3 and V is TRBV6-6; 7 positions agree with TRBD2. From germline, CDR1 is MNHNY and CDR2 SVGAGI (reference sequence). V gave up 0 bases and J gave up 2 bases; unmatched junction bases: 8. CDR3 size: 17 residues. The CDR3 sequence: CASSYSMRSGATDTQYF. The CDR3 DNA sequence: TGTGCCAGCAGTTACTCGATGCGCAGCGGGGCCACAGATACGCAGTATTTT.

The V call is TRBV12-3 or TRBV12-4, the J call TRBJ1-2, with a tentative D call TRBD1 (5 bases). The CDR3 has 13 residues. V shed 3 bases and J shed 7 bases, with 12 bases lying between them. CDR3 region: CASSFSSGLGYTF. The CDR3 DNA follows: TGTGCCAGCAGTTTTAGTTCGGGGCTTGGCTACACCTTC.

This clonotype was recorded a few times. This chain uses TRBV5-4 with TRBJ1-2; the D is unclear. Trimming stripped 4 bases from V and 4 bases from J, with 11 bases between. Germline V gene sequence: CDR1 SGHNT, CDR2 YYREEE (reference sequence). The CDR3 totals 13 residues. The CDR3 DNA is TGTGCCAGCAGCCCGGTTGGAACCTATGGCTACACCTTC. Translating gives CASSPVGTYGYTF.

This clonotype has ten or more counts. The V and J genes are TRBV5-1 and TRBJ2-7; TRBD1 or TRBD2 may be the D gene (6 bases each). There are 13 residues in the CDR3. Trimming stripped 7 bases from V and 4 bases from J, with 15 bases between. From germline, CDR1 is SGHRS and CDR2 YFSETQ. The CDR3 protein is CASRGTFGYEQYF. As DNA, the CDR3 is TGCGCCAGCCGGGGGACATTTGGATACGAGCAGTACTTC.

This clonotype was seen a few times. This chain uses TRBV2 with TRBJ1-3; no firm D call. This CDR3 is 13 amino acids long. Germline V gene lookup returns CDR1 SNHLY and CDR2 FYNNEI. The V and J ends lost 1 base and 4 bases respectively, with 5 bases between them. The CDR3 sequence: CASSEGRGNTIYF. CDR3 nucleotide sequence: TGTGCCAGCAGTGAAGGCAGGGGAAACACCATATATTTT.

The rearrangement links TRBV18 to TRBJ1-1, with D possibly being TRBD1 (6 bases). V dropped 2 bases and J dropped 4 bases, with 11 bases sitting between them. Germline lookup yields CDR1 KGHSH and CDR2 LQKENI. CDR3 length: 14 residues. The CDR3 is CASSPSGGLTEAFF. CDR3 nucleotides: TGTGCCAGCTCACCAAGCGGGGGCCTCACTGAAGCTTTCTTT.

This clonotype was observed a few times. The J gene is TRBJ2-2, the V gene TRBV10-1; D may match TRBD1 or TRBD2 (6 bases each). In germline, CDR1 is WNHNN, CDR2 SYGVQD (reference sequence). V was clipped by 0 bases and J by 5 bases, with 13 bases between them. This CDR3 is 16 amino acids long. The CDR3 sequence is CASSESLQGRTGELFF. DNA for the CDR3: TGCGCCAGCAGTGAGTCGTTGCAGGGGAGGACCGGGGAGCTGTTTTTT.

This clonotype appeared many times. V is TRBV7-2 and J is TRBJ2-7; a possible D gene is TRBD1 (5 bases). CDR1 is SGHTA, CDR2 FQGNSA, per germline. V was cut by 10 bases and J by 4 bases, with 20 bases left in between. The CDR3 has 14 amino acids. CDR3: CATHQRGPHYEQYF. DNA of the CDR3: TGTGCCACCCACCAAAGGGGCCCGCATTACGAGCAGTACTTC.

This clonotype occurred once. This chain connects TRBV4-3 to TRBJ1-2; a weak D match, TRBD1 (5 bases). The ends were cut back, 3 bases at V and 7 bases at J, with 12 bases in the middle. From germline, CDR1 is LGHNA and CDR2 YSLEER. The length of the CDR3 is 13 residues. The CDR3 reads CASSHGGGVGYTF. The DNA for the CDR3 is TGCGCCAGCAGCCATGGGGGTGGGGTTGGCTACACCTTC.

The V and J genes are TRBV4-1 and TRBJ2-1, with D perhaps matching TRBD2 (6 bases). Germline CDR1 reads MGHRA; CDR2 reads YSYEKL. Trimming stripped 1 base from V and 6 bases from J, with 13 bases between. The CDR3 has 15 residues. The chain's CDR3 is CASSQVGAGGNEQFF. CDR3 DNA: TGCGCCAGCAGCCAAGTTGGGGCCGGGGGCAATGAGCAGTTCTTC.

The V call is TRBV3-1, the J call TRBJ1-6; tentative D call: TRBD1 (6 bases). Germline CDR1 LGHDT, CDR2 YNNKEL (reference sequence). The CDR3 is 17 amino acids. The V end was cut by 6 bases, the J end by 1 base, with 16 bases between. The CDR3 sequence is CASSRIGGGSYNSPLHF. CDR3 in DNA: TGTGCCAGCAGTCGAATAGGGGGTGGATCCTATAATTCACCCCTCCACTTT.